This TCR beta chain was identified in a study of T cells in narcolepsy. Libraries were prepared by immunoSEQ multiplex PCR; TCRdb keeps only in-frame clonotypes and omits some of them. The sample consists of under 30,000 clones, about 85% of them appearing once. The CDR3 totals 14 residues. Germline CDR1 is SGHTA and CDR2 is FQGTGA. Deletions cut 0 bases from V and 7 bases from J, with 12 bases between. Overall study findings and caveats: HCRT-specific and TRIB2-specific autoreactive clonotypes appeared among same-patient CSF and blood CD4+ clonotypes. Autoreactive clonotypes reportedly recurred in blood of same and different patients, not controls. In some patient and control memory CD4+ samples, autoreactive clones were absent.

Concerning this clone: Its antigen is still unknown.

The V call is TRBV7-3, the J call TRBJ1-1; D gene unclear. Sequencing used CD45RA- memory CD4+ T cells from PBMCs. This clonotype was obtained from a human donor with narcolepsy. In DNA, the CDR3 is TGTGCCAGCAGCTTAACCCACGATGGACTTGAAGCTTTCTTT. It specifies CASSLTHDGLEAFF.